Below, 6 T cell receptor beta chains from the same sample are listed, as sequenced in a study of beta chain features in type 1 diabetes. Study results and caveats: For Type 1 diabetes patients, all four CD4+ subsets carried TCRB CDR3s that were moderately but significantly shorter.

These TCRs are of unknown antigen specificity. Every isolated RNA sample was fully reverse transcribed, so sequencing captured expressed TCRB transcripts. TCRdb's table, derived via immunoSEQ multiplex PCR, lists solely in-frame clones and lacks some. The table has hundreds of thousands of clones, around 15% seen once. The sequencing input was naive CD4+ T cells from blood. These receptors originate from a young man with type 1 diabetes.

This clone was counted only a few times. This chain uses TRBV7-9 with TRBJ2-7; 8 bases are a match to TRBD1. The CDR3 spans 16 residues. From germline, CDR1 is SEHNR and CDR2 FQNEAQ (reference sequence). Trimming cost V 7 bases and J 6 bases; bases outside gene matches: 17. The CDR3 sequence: CASIETGDFPVGEQYF. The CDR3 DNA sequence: TGTGCCAGCATTGAGACAGGGGACTTCCCGGTCGGCGAGCAGTACTTC.

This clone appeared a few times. The CDR3 region is CAWSPAGTGASGGYTF. Here the CDR3 DNA reads TGTGCCTGGAGTCCCGCCGGGACAGGGGCATCGGGTGGCTACACCTTC. V is TRBV30 and J is TRBJ1-2; 10 bases line up with TRBD1. CDR1 GTSNPN and CDR2 SVGIG come from the germline V gene (reference sequence). The CDR3 covers 16 residues. After removal of 2 bases from V and 7 bases from J, the junction contained 13 bases not matched to a gene.

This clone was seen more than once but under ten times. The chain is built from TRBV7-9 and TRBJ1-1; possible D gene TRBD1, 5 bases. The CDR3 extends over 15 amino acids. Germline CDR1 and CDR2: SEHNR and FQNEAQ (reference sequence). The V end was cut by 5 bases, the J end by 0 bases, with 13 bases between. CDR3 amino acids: CASSPGRGLNTEAFF. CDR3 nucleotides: TGTGCCAGCAGCCCGGGACGGGGATTGAACACTGAAGCTTTCTTT.

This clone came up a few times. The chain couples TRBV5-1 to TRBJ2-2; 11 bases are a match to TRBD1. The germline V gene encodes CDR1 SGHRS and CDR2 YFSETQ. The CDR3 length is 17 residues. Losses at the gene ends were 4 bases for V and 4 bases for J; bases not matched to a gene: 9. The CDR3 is CASSRLPDRGPTGELFF. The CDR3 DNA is TGCGCCAGCAGCCGACTCCCGGACAGGGGGCCCACCGGGGAGCTGTTTTTT.

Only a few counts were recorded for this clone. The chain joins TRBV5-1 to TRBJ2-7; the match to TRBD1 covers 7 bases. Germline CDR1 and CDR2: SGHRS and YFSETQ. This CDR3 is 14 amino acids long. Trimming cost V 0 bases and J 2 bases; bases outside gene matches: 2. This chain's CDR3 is CASSLDQGAYEQYF. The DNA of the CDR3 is TGCGCCAGCAGCTTGGATCAGGGGGCCTACGAGCAGTACTTC.

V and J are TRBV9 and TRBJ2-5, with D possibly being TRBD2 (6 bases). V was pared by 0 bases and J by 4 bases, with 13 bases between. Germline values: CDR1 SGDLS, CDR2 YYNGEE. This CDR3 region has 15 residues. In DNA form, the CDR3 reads TGTGCCAGCAGCGTAGTAGGCGTCGGGGGAGAGACCCAGTACTTC. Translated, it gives CASSVVGVGGETQYF. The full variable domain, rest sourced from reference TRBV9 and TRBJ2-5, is DSGVTQTPKHLITATGQRVTLRCSPRSGDLSVYWYQQSLDQGLQFLIQYYNGEERAKGNILERFSAQQFPDLHSELNLSSLELGDSALYFCASSVVGVGGETQYFGPGTRLLVL.